Below, 26 T cell receptor beta chains from the same sample are listed, as sequenced in a study of beta chain features in type 1 diabetes (dated by TCRdb to 2017 to 2018). Library construction relied on the immunoSEQ multiplex PCR assay. All of the isolated RNA was reverse transcribed with the High Capacity cDNA Reverse Transcription Kit, so expressed TCRB transcripts were sequenced. In TCRdb, the immuneACCESS table is reduced to in-frame sequences with V and J assigned. These tables do not hold every clone; where another copy was compared, an unresolved V gene accounts for under half, and the others remain unexplained. The sample includes some 410,000 clones, with about 15% observed a single time. The ten biggest clones cover 0.03% to 0.04% of the sample. Sequencing was done on a sample of naive CD4+ T cells from blood. The cell subset or site label of this sample denotes: true naive CD4+ T cells. Receptor source: a man aged 30 to 45 in good health.

The chain has TRBV30 and TRBJ1-1, with D possibly being TRBD1 (6 bases). The germline V and J ends were trimmed by 5 bases and 4 bases, with 14 bases remaining between them. This CDR3 has 13 amino acids. CDR1 and CDR2 from the germline V gene are GTSNPN and SVGIG (reference sequence). CDR3 in amino acids: CAWASDRSTEAFF. The CDR3, as DNA: TGTGCCTGGGCATCTGACAGGAGCACTGAAGCTTTCTTT.

V usage is TRBV5-4 and J usage is TRBJ1-3; TRBD1 is a possible D gene (6 bases). The germline V gene has CDR1 SGHNT and CDR2 YYREEE (reference sequence). CDR3 size: 15 residues. V shed 4 bases and J shed 0 bases, with 11 bases lying between them. CDR3 DNA: TGTGCCAGCAGCACGGACAGTCGCTCTGGAAACACCATATATTTT. Its protein product is CASSTDSRSGNTIYF.

The CDR3 DNA follows: TGTGCCAGCAGTTTAATACAGGGGAGGTATGGGGCCAACGTCCTGACTTTC. This sequence encodes CASSLIQGRYGANVLTF. The rearrangement uses TRBV28 and TRBJ2-6, with D maybe TRBD1 (7 bases). Trimming pared 2 bases from V and 3 bases from J, leaving 14 bases between. This CDR3 region has 17 residues. CDR1 and CDR2 (germline): MDHEN, SYDVKM.

The chain couples TRBV18 to TRBJ1-1; D is ambiguous. The CDR3 has 14 amino acids. Germline CDR1 is KGHSH and CDR2 is LQKENI. V was shortened by 5 bases and J by 1 base, with 11 bases between the two germline ends. In DNA form, the CDR3 reads TGTGCCAGCTCAACCGGGGTTGGGAACACTGAAGCTTTCTTT. Protein product: CASSTGVGNTEAFF.

The table lists this clone with a few counts. The gene calls are TRBV14 and TRBJ1-3; 7 bases fit TRBD1. Trimming at V came to 3 bases and at J to 0 bases, leaving 5 bases not matched to a gene. Per germline, CDR1 SGHDN and CDR2 FVKESK. The CDR3 length is 16 residues. The CDR3 region is CASSQRQGYSGNTIYF. In nucleotides, the CDR3 is TGTGCCAGCAGCCAGCGACAGGGATACTCTGGAAACACCATATATTTT.

The CDR3 region is CASSQSEREGWETQYF. CDR3 DNA: TGCGCCAGCAGTCAATCCGAGCGGGAGGGATGGGAGACCCAGTACTTC. V is TRBV23-1 and J is TRBJ2-5; the match to TRBD2 covers 10 bases. TRBV23-1 is an open reading frame, and its role is uncertain. CDR3 length equals 16 residues. The V gene end was trimmed by 0 bases and the J gene end by 5 bases; junction bases not matched to a gene: 6.

The rearrangement links TRBV2 to TRBJ1-1; tentatively, D is TRBD1 (5 bases). Germline CDR1 reads SNHLY; CDR2 reads FYNNEI. This CDR3 has 13 amino acids. Trimming pared 7 bases from V and 5 bases from J, leaving 14 bases between. DNA for the CDR3: TGTGCCAGCATTCGAGACAGCCCAACTGAAGCTTTCTTT. It specifies CASIRDSPTEAFF.

The genes are TRBV18 and TRBJ2-3; the D is unclear. This CDR3 comprises 12 residues. From germline, CDR1 is KGHSH and CDR2 LQKENI. V dropped 6 bases and J dropped 5 bases, with 9 bases sitting between them. CDR3 coding DNA: TGTGCCAGCTCCGTTGTGGGAGATACGCAGTATTTT. Translated, it gives CASSVVGDTQYF.

The chain recombines TRBV7-2 with TRBJ1-2; D unresolved. The CDR3 is 11 amino acids. Germline loops: CDR1 SGHTA, CDR2 FQGNSA. V was pared by 0 bases and J by 8 bases, with 4 bases between. The CDR3 region is CASSLAKGYTF. CDR3 DNA: TGTGCCAGCAGCTTAGCCAAGGGCTACACCTTC.

The gene calls are TRBV5-1 and TRBJ1-2, with no clear D. The CDR3 totals 14 residues. CDR1 is SGHRS and CDR2 is YFSETQ in the germline V gene. V dropped 0 bases and J dropped 2 bases, with 8 bases sitting between them. The CDR3 protein is CASSLDRRNYGYTF. Written as DNA, the CDR3 is TGCGCCAGCAGCTTGGACCGAAGAAACTATGGCTACACCTTC.

The V and J genes are TRBV9 and TRBJ1-1; possibly TRBD1 for D (6 bases). Germline V gene data show CDR1 as SGDLS and CDR2 as YYNGEE. This CDR3 contains 17 residues. V lost 3 bases to trimming and J lost 4 bases, with 22 bases between them. CDR3 sequence: CASSATQGGGRSTEAFF. DNA of the CDR3: TGTGCCAGCAGCGCTACACAGGGTGGAGGAAGGAGCACTGAAGCTTTCTTT. Complete variable domain (other parts from reference TRBV9 and TRBJ1-1): DSGVTQTPKHLITATGQRVTLRCSPRSGDLSVYWYQQSLDQGLQFLIQYYNGEERAKGNILERFSAQQFPDLHSELNLSSLELGDSALYFCASSATQGGGRSTEAFFGQGTRLTVV.

The J gene is TRBJ2-5, the V gene TRBV14; 8 nucleotides align to TRBD2. V was pared by 0 bases and J by 4 bases, with 10 bases of the junction left unmatched. This CDR3 region has 17 residues. The germline CDR1 and CDR2 sequences are SGHDN and FVKESK. CDR3 amino acids: CASSQERQGTRGETQYF. The CDR3 DNA sequence: TGTGCCAGCAGCCAAGAGCGTCAGGGGACTAGGGGAGAGACCCAGTACTTC.

This chain connects TRBV10-3 to TRBJ2-5; maybe TRBD2 (5 bases). V was pared by 2 bases and J by 7 bases, with 11 bases between. The CDR3 spans 13 residues. Germline V lookup: CDR1 ENHRY, CDR2 SYGVKD. In DNA, the CDR3 is TGTGCCATCAGTGAGGGCCCTGGAGGGACCCAGTACTTC. Translated, it gives CAISEGPGGTQYF.

The chain uses TRBV30 and TRBJ1-5; TRBD1 matches at 8 bases. CDR1 is GTSNPN, CDR2 SVGIG, per germline (reference sequence). CDR3 length: 15 amino acids. V shed 1 base, J shed 2 bases, and the junction held 4 bases outside the gene matches. The CDR3 DNA is TGTGCCTGGAGTGATCAGGGACAGGGCAATCAGCCCCAGCATTTT. Its translation: CAWSDQGQGNQPQHF.

This clone was counted at least ten times. The CDR3 DNA sequence: TGTGCCAGCTCACCGGGAAGAGAGACCCAGTACTTC. Translating gives CASSPGRETQYF. The V call is TRBV18, the J call TRBJ2-5; D not resolved. V lost 3 bases to trimming and J lost 4 bases, with 6 bases between them. The CDR3 extends over 12 amino acids. Germline values: CDR1 KGHSH, CDR2 LQKENI.

The chain combines TRBV7-9 with TRBJ2-1, with 10 positions matching TRBD2. The V gene's germline CDR1 is SEHNR and CDR2 FQNEAQ (reference sequence). The V gene end was trimmed by 2 bases and the J gene end by 4 bases; junction bases not matched to a gene: 5. CDR3 size: 16 residues. CDR3 protein: CASSLLPSGRYNEQFF. Here the CDR3 DNA reads TGTGCCAGCAGCTTACTCCCTAGCGGGAGATACAATGAGCAGTTCTTC.

This clone was counted between two and nine times. This chain uses TRBV27 with TRBJ2-1; 9 positions agree with TRBD2. This CDR3 has 16 amino acids. The V and J ends lost 5 bases and 2 bases, in that order; junction bases with no gene match: 7. Germline loops: CDR1 MNHEY, CDR2 SMNVEV (reference sequence). This chain's CDR3 is CASSENVAGAYNEQFF. CDR3 DNA: TGTGCCAGCAGTGAAAACGTAGCGGGGGCCTACAATGAGCAGTTCTTC.

The chain employs TRBV5-6 and TRBJ1-1, with TRBD1 as a possible D gene (5 bases). CDR1 is SGHDT, CDR2 YYEEEE, per germline. V lost 2 bases and J 6 bases, leaving 14 bases between the germline ends. This CDR3 comprises 14 residues. The CDR3 here is CASSFGTTPPEAFF. The CDR3 DNA is TGTGCCAGCAGCTTCGGGACGACTCCCCCTGAAGCTTTCTTT.

CDR3 bases: TGTGCCACCAGCAGAGATCATGGAGATGGCTACACCTTC. Amino acids: CATSRDHGDGYTF. This chain uses TRBV15 with TRBJ1-2; D unclear. The CDR3 runs 13 residues. Per germline, CDR1 LNHNV and CDR2 YYDKDF (reference sequence). Deletions cut 0 bases from V and 6 bases from J, with 8 bases between.

CDR3 DNA: TGTGCCATCAGTGAGTCGGATCTTATCACAGATACGCAGTATTTT. Protein sequence: CAISESDLITDTQYF. The chain combines TRBV10-3 with TRBJ2-3; no reliable D call. CDR3 size: 15 residues. V shed 0 bases and J shed 2 bases, with 9 bases lying between them. Germline V CDR1 and CDR2: ENHRY, SYGVKD.

DNA of the CDR3: TGTGCCAGCAGACCGACTAGCGTGCCAGATACGCAGTATTTT. This encodes CASRPTSVPDTQYF. The J gene is TRBJ2-3, the V gene TRBV7-6; 8 nucleotides agree with TRBD2. Germline V gene sequence: CDR1 SGHVS, CDR2 FNYEAQ. The CDR3 spans 14 residues. Germline trimming cut 6 bases from V and 4 bases from J; bases unmatched to any gene: 6.

This clone was found a few times. The chain is built from TRBV7-2 and TRBJ2-7; 8 nucleotides align to TRBD2. The CDR3 runs 14 residues. Germline values: CDR1 SGHTA, CDR2 FQGNSA. The J segment lost 2 bases and the V segment lost 4 bases, leaving 4 bases of the junction unmatched. The chain's CDR3 is CASSSTGGTYEQYF. Here the CDR3 DNA reads TGTGCCAGCAGCTCCACGGGGGGGACCTACGAGCAGTACTTC.

The chain is built from TRBV2 and TRBJ2-3; either TRBD1 or TRBD2 may fit D (5 bases each). CDR3 length equals 17 residues. In germline, CDR1 is SNHLY, CDR2 FYNNEI. V was clipped by 4 bases and J by 3 bases, with 20 bases between them. The CDR3: CASSVSGTPGDTDTQYF. DNA for the CDR3: TGTGCCAGCAGTGTTTCCGGGACCCCCGGTGATACAGATACGCAGTATTTT.

A few counts support this clone. This chain links TRBV7-9 with TRBJ2-6, with TRBD1 identical over 7 bases. This CDR3 is built from 17 residues. With 8 bases clipped from V and 0 bases from J, the junction kept 10 bases outside the gene matches. Per germline, CDR1 SEHNR and CDR2 FQNEAQ (reference sequence). The CDR3 nucleotides read TGTGCCAGCGGATCCTGGGACAGCCTCTCTGGGGCCAACGTCCTGACTTTC. This sequence encodes CASGSWDSLSGANVLTF.

This rearrangement joins TRBV18 to TRBJ2-3; the D gene is possibly TRBD1 (6 bases). The ends were cut back, 5 bases at V and 6 bases at J, with 12 bases in the middle. Germline V gives CDR1 KGHSH, CDR2 LQKENI. The CDR3 consists of 13 residues. CDR3 sequence reads: CASSIQGTDTQYF. CDR3 nucleotides: TGTGCCAGCTCAATACAGGGTACGGATACGCAGTATTTT.

At least ten counts were recorded for this clone. The rearrangement uses TRBV7-9 and TRBJ2-5, with D unclear. This CDR3 contains 13 residues. V gave up 0 bases and J gave up 5 bases, with 7 bases separating them. Germline assignment: CDR1 SEHNR and CDR2 FQNEAQ (reference sequence). CDR3 protein: CASSLAVAETQYF. The CDR3 DNA is TGTGCCAGCAGCTTAGCGGTCGCTGAGACCCAGTACTTC.